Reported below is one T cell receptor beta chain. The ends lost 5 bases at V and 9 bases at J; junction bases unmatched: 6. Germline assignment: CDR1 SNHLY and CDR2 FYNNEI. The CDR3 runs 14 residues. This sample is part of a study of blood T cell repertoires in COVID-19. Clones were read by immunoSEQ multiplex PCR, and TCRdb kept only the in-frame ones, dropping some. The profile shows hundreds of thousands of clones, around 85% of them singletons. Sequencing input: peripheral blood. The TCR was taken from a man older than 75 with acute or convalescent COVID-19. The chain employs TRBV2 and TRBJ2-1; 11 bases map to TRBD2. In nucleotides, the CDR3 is TGTGCCAGCAGTCCTATAGCGGGAGGGCCTGAGCAGTTCTTC. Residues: CASSPIAGGPEQFF.